The text below deals with one T cell receptor (beta chain). Its antigen remains undetermined. No base qualities exist here, and no much larger clone lies one base off it. The CDR3 starts with the cysteine, ends with the phenylalanine, and has 13 residues. Of the read, only the CDR3 DNA is kept; its 39 bases are in frame from base 1. CDR1 is given as SNHLY and CDR2 as FYNNEI, both from the germline V gene. Trimming takes 7 bases from V and 4 bases from J, and the germline ends sit 11 bases apart. The intended sense of this specimen's time point label: cells obtained before transplantation from donor or recipient. CD3+CD4+ and CD3+CD8+ populations were FACS-sorted from unstimulated pre-transplant donor and recipient cells taken from spleen or lymph nodes. The library was built by means of the immunoSEQ multiplex PCR assay. For most patients, genomic DNA was isolated with the Qiagen DNeasy Blood and Tissue Kit and shipped frozen to Adaptive Biotechnologies for TCR sequencing. For most patients, genomic DNA was subjected to high-throughput TCR-beta CDR3 sequencing by Adaptive Biotechnologies. As for the authors' bioinformatics: Adaptive's ImmunoSEQ software supplied the TCR sequencing data for 15 to 20 patients, while MiXCR and VDJtools were used to process a few other patients. To correct CD4 versus CD8 sorting errors, any sequence found in both subsets at a frequency ratio below 5:1 was removed. Because the origin of CDR3 nucleotide sequences shared between donor and recipient could not be assigned, those sequences were removed. To be classed as alloreactive, a clone needed at least 2-fold expansion over unstimulated cells and a minimum CFSE-low frequency of 0.002% (template counts) or 0.001% (read counts). Clones were considered mappable if detected in sequenced pre-transplant spleen, lymph node, or MLR CFSE-low populations of the donor or recipient. Cumulative frequency of alloreactive clones was calculated as a percentage of all sequences weighted by copy number. This is the immuneACCESS table as TCRdb keeps it, with only in-frame sequences that have V and J called. A part of the clones is gone; compared with another copy, unresolved V genes explain less than half, and the rest is unexplained. The V and J calls and clone size were taken over from that table, and D and trimming were inferred from the DNA. The sample records roughly 97,000 clones, 87% of which are singletons. Clones ranked in the top ten supply around 0.96% of the sample.

This sample was taken from a study of graft-versus-host responses after intestinal transplantation (dated by TCRdb to the early 2020s). About the study as a whole: Multivisceral, liver-intestinal, or isolated intestinal transplants were received by the recipients. Every recipient was given anti-thymocyte globulin induction, followed by about three years of maintenance tacrolimus and steroids. Graft-versus-host and host-versus-graft alloreactive T cell clones were tracked in the graft, circulation and bone marrow after intestinal transplantation using bulk TCR-beta CDR3 sequencing. Alloreactive clones were identified by sequencing pre-transplant mixed lymphocyte reaction products and comparing these products with unstimulated pre-transplant donor and recipient T cells. The cohort enrolled about two dozen intestinal transplant recipients, one of whom was a retransplant, and a few patients without pretransplant specimens were excluded. A peak of at least 4% donor T cells among recipient peripheral blood mononuclear cells was the definition used for donor T cell macrochimerism. Instead of going to the commercial service, samples from a few later patients were sequenced in-house on an Illumina MiSeq and processed with MiXCR.

The research as a whole found: GvH clones were detected in recipient bone marrow, and some appeared earlier in ileal mucosa or blood, consistent with an intestinal mucosal origin. Early after transplant, peak levels of circulating GvH clones were found to be associated with declines in HvG clones. In the allografts of patients with donor T cell macrochimerism, GvH to HvG T cell clonal ratios were high. Conclusions were limited by the relatively low number and heterogeneity of intestinal transplant patients.

The sequenced sample was unstimulated CD4+ T cells sorted from spleen or lymph node cells, obtained before intestinal transplant. This receptor was obtained from a human donor who received an intestinal transplant. The rearrangement joined TRBV2 to TRBJ2-1, with TRBD2 tentatively as D gene (6 bases match). The sequence in DNA is TGTGCCAGCATCTGGGGGGAATACAATGAGCAGTTCTTC. This sequence encodes CASIWGEYNEQFF.